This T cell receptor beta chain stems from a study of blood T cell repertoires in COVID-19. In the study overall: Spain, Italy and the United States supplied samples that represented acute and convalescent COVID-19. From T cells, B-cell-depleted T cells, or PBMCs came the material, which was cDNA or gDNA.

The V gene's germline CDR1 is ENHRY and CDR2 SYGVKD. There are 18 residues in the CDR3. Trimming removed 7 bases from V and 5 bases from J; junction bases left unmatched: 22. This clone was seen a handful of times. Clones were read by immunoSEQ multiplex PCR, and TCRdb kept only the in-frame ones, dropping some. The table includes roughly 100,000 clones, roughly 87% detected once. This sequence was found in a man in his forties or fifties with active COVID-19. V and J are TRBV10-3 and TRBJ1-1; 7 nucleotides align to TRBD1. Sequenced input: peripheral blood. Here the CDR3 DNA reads TGTGCCATCACCACAGGGGATAGTTGGTTGGACCGAGGAACTGAAGCTTTCTTT. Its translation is CAITTGDSWLDRGTEAFF.